The 7 T cell receptor beta chains below all came from one sample that was sequenced in a study of relationships among human T cell subsets. Th2 cells were selected with anti-CD294 beads after removing CD4+CD56+ natural killer T cells. TCR alpha and beta CDR3s were amplified from mRNA by semiquantitative ARM-PCR. Tagged nested gene-specific primers were used first, then communal superprimers amplified exponentially. TCRdb itself ran the multiplex PCR reads through MiXCR, one entry per CDR3 protein. The table lists about 4,000 distinct CDR3 sequences, just over 50% of them singletons. Sequenced: CD4+ Th2 cells sorted from blood. The origin of the receptors is a man between 40 and 49 years old in good health.

The chain carries TRBV20-1 and TRBJ1-5; no clear D gene. Germline CDR1 is DFQATT and CDR2 is SNEGSKA (reference sequence). The ends were cut back, 6 bases at V and 1 base at J, with 10 bases in the middle. The CDR3 runs to 13 residues. CDR3 nucleotides: TGCAGTGCCGTGGGAGGGAGCAATCAGCCCCAGCATTTT. It yields the protein CSAVGGSNQPQHF.

This clonotype was detected only once. The rearrangement joins TRBV27 to TRBJ2-1, with D uncertain. V was trimmed by 5 bases and J by 8 bases, leaving 10 bases between them. The CDR3 length is 12 residues. Germline lookup yields CDR1 MNHEY and CDR2 SMNVEV (reference sequence). CDR3 DNA: TGTGCCAGCAGTATAGGGAACGATGAGCAGTTCTTC. It is translated as CASSIGNDEQFF.

In nucleotides, the CDR3 is TGTGCCAGCATTGGCGGTCGGGGTTCACCCCTCCACTTT. Protein product: CASIGGRGSPLHF. J is TRBJ1-6 and V is TRBV28; D is unresolved. Between the trimmed V and J ends, which lost 7 bases and 9 bases, there was a span of 13 bases. Germline V gene data show CDR1 as MDHEN and CDR2 as SYDVKM. The CDR3 length is 13 residues.

This clonotype appeared a few times. This chain uses TRBV12-3 or TRBV12-4 with TRBJ1-1, with TRBD1 matching over 7 bases. The CDR3 covers 13 residues. V lost 7 bases to trimming and J lost 4 bases; unmatched junction nucleotides: 6. Written as DNA, the CDR3 is TGTGCCAGCAAACCCCAGGGGGTCACTGAAGCTTTCTTT. This encodes CASKPQGVTEAFF.

This clonotype was counted only a few times. The chain uses TRBV18 and TRBJ1-1; D is ambiguous. V was shortened by 11 bases and J by 0 bases, with 10 bases between the two germline ends. The CDR3 totals 12 residues. The germline gives CDR1 KGHSH, CDR2 LQKENI. CDR3 sequence (DNA): TGTGCCTGCGGAGCGGTGAACACTGAAGCTTTCTTT. Amino acid sequence: CACGAVNTEAFF.

The chain recombines TRBV18 with TRBJ2-3, with 7 bases aligning to TRBD1. Germline V gene data show CDR1 as KGHSH and CDR2 as LQKENI. V was pared by 5 bases and J by 0 bases, with 8 bases of the junction left unmatched. The CDR3 has 16 residues. The CDR3 protein is CASSTGQVLSTDTQYF. DNA for the CDR3: TGTGCCAGCTCAACAGGACAGGTACTTAGCACAGATACGCAGTATTTT.

This chain joins TRBV5-6 and TRBJ1-1, with D hard to call. Per the germline V gene, CDR1 is SGHDT and CDR2 is YYEEEE. The CDR3 loop spans 11 amino acids. Trimming pared 3 bases from V and 1 base from J, leaving 1 base between. This chain's CDR3 is CASSWNTEAFF. For the CDR3, the DNA is TGTGCCAGCAGCTGGAACACTGAAGCTTTCTTT.